This T cell receptor beta chain was identified in a study of T cell clusters in autoimmune cytopenias (dated by TCRdb to the late 2010s). Some background on the complete study: Of the 40 to 45 healthy donor controls, approximately 22 were female, and the group had a mean age of roughly 56 years and a median age of roughly 62 years. Per sample, TRB sequencing gave a median depth of approximately 52,000 reads and a median of 2,350 distinct TRB clonotypes. TRB and IGH repertoires from peripheral blood were sequenced in autoimmune cytopenia patients at active disease and during treatment follow-up, with healthy, CLL and autoimmune hepatitis controls included alongside. The goal of the study was to determine whether autoimmune cytopenia patients have a disease-specific immune repertoire signature that could serve as a blood-based biomarker. For primary cytopenia the controls were some 25 age-matched healthy donors, whereas for secondary cytopenia the controls were some 13 age-matched CLL patients. Repertoires from autoimmune hepatitis patients were compared with those of under 25 healthy donors matched for age and sex.

For each sample, TRB amplification used 200 to 300 ng of peripheral blood genomic DNA, equal to 35,000 to 45,000 genome equivalents. Including cysteine and phenylalanine, the CDR3 has 15 amino acids. DNA is not on record. The germline V gene (reference sequence) specifies LNHDA as CDR1 and SQIVND as CDR2. Points the paper makes about the study in general: Shifts in the TRB repertoire, including less even repertoires in secondary cytopenia and CLL, were mostly a reflection of lymphoma bias and not of autoimmunity. In the comparison of secondary cytopenia with CLL, no cluster-lack signature showed up, apparently because the dominant lymphoma-associated repertoire masked the signature. The T cell clusters were defined only in silico, and the functional role of the clusters still needed to be validated experimentally. About 3.2-fold more exclusive TRB clusters were observed in healthy donors than in active autoimmune hepatitis patients, consistent with an autoimmunity-wide signature. GLIPH results suggested that primary autoimmune cytopenia patients were missing physiological T cell clusters, with 51 clusters found only in healthy donors compared with over 15 found only in patients.

On this clonotype itself: Its antigen remains undetermined.

Multiplex PCR with a touch-down protocol amplified TRB rearrangements, with the TRB-A and TRB-B primer pools combined in a single tube. Illumina adapters and sample indices were added to the amplicons through two consecutive PCR reactions using Phusion HS II polymerase. The amplicons were gel-purified using the NucleoSpin Gel and PCR Clean-up kit, after which quantification was performed by Qubit and quality was checked on an Agilent 2100 Bioanalyzer. Libraries were sequenced on an Illumina MiSeq using 600-cycle, single-indexed, paired-end runs. Regarding the original processing steps: Alignment and assembly of TRB reads were performed with MiXCR version 2.1.12 and the default MiXCR reference library. A clone was defined by each unique CDR3 nucleotide sequence, and analysis was restricted to productive sequences with at least two reads. Repertoire diversity was assessed with alpha-parameterized diversity profiles (alpha 0 to 5), including the Shannon (alpha 1) and Simpson (alpha 2) indices, which were computed with an R script. Combinatorial TRB VJ usage was calculated with the tcR package and was compared between cohorts by principal component analysis performed with ade4. Using GLIPH, TCRbeta CDR3s were clustered on pairs of cohorts matched for age and read depth, and a Wilcoxon test was used to compare cluster frequencies. TCRdb reprocessed the public reads and reports one entry per CDR3 protein sequence, without DNA. TCRdb's processing, not the authors' own work, is the source of the V and J calls. The sample table on file contains over 6,000 distinct CDR3 sequences. The ten largest account for 9.9% of the sample.

This sample was shared with a second study, whose subject was T cell repertoires in aging, cancer and after chemotherapy. The other study reports the following: Donors spanned six age groups from 30 or younger to 70 or older, with at least three individuals per group. Healthy donor control TCR repertoires were recorded over several months to years and showed clear clonal overlap across re-sampling. The full dataset contained 8.5 million to 10 million TCR reads. Compared with age-matched healthy donors, untreated patients with hematological or solid cancers had significantly lower TCR diversity and higher clonality in blood. In healthy donors, the decline in TCR diversity with age was mainly due to loss of richness, whereas in cancer patients loss of evenness also played a role. In both cancer cohorts, the median generation probability rose over the chemotherapy interval, which suggests that the repertoire was reconstituted through rebound thymic output. The authors noted that the repertoire data do not allow conclusions about immunological memory after chemotherapy. Peripheral blood TCR beta repertoires from healthy donors and cancer patients were profiled to examine immunoaging and T cell reconstitution after chemotherapy. Alongside approximately 97 healthy donors serving as a reference group, the cohort included some 220 cancer patients, of whom approximately 94 had hematological cancers and 110 to 140 had solid cancers. TRB sequences were processed with MiXCR versions 2.12 and 3.0.5. Repertoire metrics included Shannon diversity, evenness, clonality (one minus evenness), and alpha-parameterized diversity profiles from alpha 0 to 5. Generation probabilities of clones in paired pre- and post-chemotherapy samples were computed with the IGoR algorithm.

The sample consisted of peripheral blood. The chain was built from TRBV19 and TRBJ1-1; TCRdb indicates TRBD1, and absent DNA this call remains unverified. The sequence came from a human donor in good health. The CDR3 region reads CASSLDRGLDTEAFF.